This T cell receptor beta chain was captured in a study of cytomegalovirus exposure and HLA in healthy donors. General study findings and limits: Cytomegalovirus association was listed for 164 TCR beta chains. Later on, an analysis found that several of the most significant clusters appeared to be linked to common viral pathogens, which included parvovirus B19. Confirmation in vitro established that a few CMV-associated chains were specific for CMV antigens.

Trimming took 4 bases from V and 0 from J, leaving 11 bases between them. The CDR3 totals 15 residues. Germline CDR1 is LNHDA and CDR2 is SQIVND (reference sequence). About this clone: The antigen remains undetermined.

A multiplex PCR was run with 60 Vbeta primers and 13 Jbeta primers. The method was immunoSEQ multiplex PCR; TCRdb's version includes in-frame clones alone and lacks a portion of them. The sample has over 150,000 clones, over 70% seen once; the top ten hold 2.1%. Material for sequencing was PBMCs. The chain carries TRBV19 and TRBJ2-3, with D unclear. The source of this sequence is a man aged 25 to 40 in good health and CMV-seronegative. The CDR3, as DNA: TGTGCCAGTAGTAGCCGACAAGGTAGCACAGATACGCAGTATTTT. Residues: CASSSRQGSTDTQYF.